The entry below gives a single T cell receptor (beta chain) sequence along with its context. What it binds is unknown. Generated by immunoSEQ multiplex PCR, the TCRdb table keeps only in-frame clones and is missing some. The sample consists of tens of thousands of clones, around 86% of them appearing once. This entry comes from a study of a mutant IDH1 vaccine in newly diagnosed glioma. Study details: Earlier therapy was either radiotherapy, temozolomide, or both, and most got both. Study results and caveats: Alterations occurring in top peripheral T cell clonotypes seemed unrelated to pseudoprogression.

CDR1 and CDR2 (germline): SGHNT, YYREEE (reference sequence). This CDR3 region has 16 residues. Between the trimmed V and J ends, which lost 4 bases and 0 bases, there was a span of 16 bases. Time point given: week 35, safety follow-up. A 20-mer mutant IDH1 peptide at 300 ug was injected subcutaneously with topical imiquimod. Here the sequenced sample was PBMCs, taken from a glioma patient whose treatment included an IDH1 peptide vaccine. This clonotype was obtained from a woman in her thirties or forties with glioma. Some clones in this sample may be carry-over from other donors' samples. The chain is built from TRBV5-4 and TRBJ1-1, with D uncertain. In nucleotides, the CDR3 is TGTGCCAGCAGCCATAAGCGGGAGAAAATGAACACTGAAGCTTTCTTT. It is translated as CASSHKREKMNTEAFF.